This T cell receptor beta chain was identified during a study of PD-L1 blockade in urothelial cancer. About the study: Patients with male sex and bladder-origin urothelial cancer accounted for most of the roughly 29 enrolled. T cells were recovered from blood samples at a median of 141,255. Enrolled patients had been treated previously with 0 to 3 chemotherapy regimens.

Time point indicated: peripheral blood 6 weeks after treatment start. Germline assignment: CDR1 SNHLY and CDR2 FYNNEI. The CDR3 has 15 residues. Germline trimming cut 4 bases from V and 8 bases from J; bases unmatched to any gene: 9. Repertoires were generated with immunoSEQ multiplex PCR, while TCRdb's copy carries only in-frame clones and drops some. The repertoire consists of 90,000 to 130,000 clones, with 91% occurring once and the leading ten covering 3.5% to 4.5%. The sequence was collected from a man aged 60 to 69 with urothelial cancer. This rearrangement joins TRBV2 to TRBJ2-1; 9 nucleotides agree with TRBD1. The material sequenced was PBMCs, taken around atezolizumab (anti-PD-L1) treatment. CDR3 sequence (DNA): TGTGCCAGCAGTGCCGAACAGGGGGCGTTGGATGAGCAGTTCTTC. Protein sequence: CASSAEQGALDEQFF.